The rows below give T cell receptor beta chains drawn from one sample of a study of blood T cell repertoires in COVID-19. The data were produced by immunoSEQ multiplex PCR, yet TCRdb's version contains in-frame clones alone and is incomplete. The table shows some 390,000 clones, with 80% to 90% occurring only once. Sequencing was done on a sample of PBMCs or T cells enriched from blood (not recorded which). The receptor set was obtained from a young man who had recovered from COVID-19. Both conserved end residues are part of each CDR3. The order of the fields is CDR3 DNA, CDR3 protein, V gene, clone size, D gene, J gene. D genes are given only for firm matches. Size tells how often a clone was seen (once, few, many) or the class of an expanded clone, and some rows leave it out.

cdr3_nt: TGTGCCAGCAGTGTGGGGCAGTCTAGCAATCAGCCCCAGCATTTT; cdr3_aa: CASSVGQSSNQPQHF; v_call: TRBV2; clone_size: .; d_call: .; j_call: TRBJ1-5
cdr3_nt: TGCGCCAGCAGTGTAGGGGATCAGCCCCAGCATTTT; cdr3_aa: CASSVGDQPQHF; v_call: TRBV10-2; clone_size: .; d_call: .; j_call: TRBJ1-5
cdr3_nt: TGTGCCAGCAGCACAGGGAATACGCAGTATTTT; cdr3_aa: CASSTGNTQYF; v_call: TRBV9; clone_size: .; d_call: .; j_call: TRBJ2-3
cdr3_nt: TGTGCCAGCAGCACCCTGACAGGGGGCAAGGGACTAGCGGGAGCCCATGAGCAGTTCTTC; cdr3_aa: CASSTLTGGKGLAGAHEQFF; v_call: TRBV9; clone_size: .; d_call: TRBD2; j_call: TRBJ2-1
cdr3_nt: TGCGCCAGCAGCTTGGGGACAGGGGTGGACGAGCAGTACTTC; cdr3_aa: CASSLGTGVDEQYF; v_call: TRBV5-1; clone_size: .; d_call: TRBD1; j_call: TRBJ2-7
cdr3_nt: TGTGCCAGCAGCTCAGACTCCTGGGAGACCCAGTACTTC; cdr3_aa: CASSSDSWETQYF; v_call: TRBV7-3; clone_size: .; d_call: .; j_call: TRBJ2-5
cdr3_nt: TGCGCCAGCAGTCGGGACAGGGGGTATGAGCAGTTCTTC; cdr3_aa: CASSRDRGYEQFF; v_call: TRBV10-1; clone_size: .; d_call: TRBD1; j_call: TRBJ2-1
cdr3_nt: TGTGCCAGCAGCAACAGGGGGCCCACCGGGGAGCTGTTTTTT; cdr3_aa: CASSNRGPTGELFF; v_call: TRBV7-3; clone_size: .; d_call: TRBD1; j_call: TRBJ2-2
cdr3_nt: TGTGCCAGCTCACCACCGGTTACGGGTACGCAGTATTTT; cdr3_aa: CASSPPVTGTQYF; v_call: TRBV18; clone_size: .; d_call: .; j_call: TRBJ2-3
cdr3_nt: TGCGCCAGCAGCTTGGAGGGAGCGGGAGGCCACGAGCAGTACTTC; cdr3_aa: CASSLEGAGGHEQYF; v_call: TRBV5-1; clone_size: .; d_call: TRBD2; j_call: TRBJ2-7
cdr3_nt: TGTGCCAGCGGTTTCTATCTCGTATCGGCCAAAAACATTCAGTACTTC; cdr3_aa: CASGFYLVSAKNIQYF; v_call: TRBV6-5; clone_size: .; d_call: .; j_call: TRBJ2-4
cdr3_nt: TGTGCCACCAGCAGACCTGGTCGGAATGAGCAGTTCTTC; cdr3_aa: CATSRPGRNEQFF; v_call: TRBV15; clone_size: .; d_call: .; j_call: TRBJ2-1
cdr3_nt: TGTGCCAGCAGTTCCCTTTACAAGGGAGTCGCTTTCTTT; cdr3_aa: CASSSLYKGVAFF; v_call: TRBV12-3/TRBV12-4; clone_size: .; d_call: .; j_call: TRBJ1-1
cdr3_nt: TGTGCCAGCAGCCGAGGGGGGGACAAAAACATTCAGTACTTC; cdr3_aa: CASSRGGDKNIQYF; v_call: TRBV9; clone_size: .; d_call: .; j_call: TRBJ2-4
cdr3_nt: TGTGCCACCAGTGTCGGACTAGCATACAATGAGCAGTTCTTC; cdr3_aa: CATSVGLAYNEQFF; v_call: TRBV24-1; clone_size: once; d_call: TRBD2; j_call: TRBJ2-1
cdr3_nt: TGTGCCAGCAGACCAGGGGAGACTGGAAACACCATATATTTT; cdr3_aa: CASRPGETGNTIYF; v_call: TRBV27; clone_size: .; d_call: .; j_call: TRBJ1-3
cdr3_nt: TGTGCCAGCTCAGTACAGGGGGATACTGAAGCTTTCTTT; cdr3_aa: CASSVQGDTEAFF; v_call: TRBV18; clone_size: .; d_call: TRBD1; j_call: TRBJ1-1
cdr3_nt: TGTGCCAGCAGTTCCACAGGGGAGTTTGGCTACACCTTC; cdr3_aa: CASSSTGEFGYTF; v_call: TRBV12-3/TRBV12-4; clone_size: .; d_call: TRBD1; j_call: TRBJ1-2
cdr3_nt: TGTGCCAGCACTAGCTATACCGGGGAGCTGTTTTTT; cdr3_aa: CASTSYTGELFF; v_call: TRBV6-5; clone_size: .; d_call: .; j_call: TRBJ2-2
cdr3_nt: TGTGCCATCGCCCAAGGGGTGGAGTTCAATGAGCAGTTCTTC; cdr3_aa: CAIAQGVEFNEQFF; v_call: TRBV10-3; clone_size: .; d_call: .; j_call: TRBJ2-1
cdr3_nt: TGTGCCAGCAGTTTTTTGGGGCGTGGACAGGGCAATAGTAAGAATCAGCCCCAGCATTTT; cdr3_aa: CASSFLGRGQGNSKNQPQHF; v_call: TRBV28; clone_size: once; d_call: TRBD1; j_call: TRBJ1-5
cdr3_nt: TGTGCCAGCAGCGGAGAGGGTTATTCACCCCTCCACTTT; cdr3_aa: CASSGEGYSPLHF; v_call: TRBV9; clone_size: .; d_call: .; j_call: TRBJ1-6
cdr3_nt: TGTGCCAGCAGCCAAGATTTAGGGACAGGCCTCTACGAGCAGTACTTC; cdr3_aa: CASSQDLGTGLYEQYF; v_call: TRBV3-1/TRBV3-2; clone_size: .; d_call: TRBD1; j_call: TRBJ2-7
cdr3_nt: TGCGCCAGCAGCTTGGTGGGAGATCAGCCCCAGCATTTT; cdr3_aa: CASSLVGDQPQHF; v_call: TRBV5-1; clone_size: .; d_call: .; j_call: TRBJ1-5
cdr3_nt: TGTGCCAGCAGTCCAGGGGATTTCACAGATACGCAGTATTTT; cdr3_aa: CASSPGDFTDTQYF; v_call: TRBV28; clone_size: .; d_call: .; j_call: TRBJ2-3
cdr3_nt: TGTGCCATCTCACCGGGACAGGGAGGGACCCAGTACTTC; cdr3_aa: CAISPGQGGTQYF; v_call: TRBV10-3; clone_size: .; d_call: TRBD1; j_call: TRBJ2-5
cdr3_nt: TGTGCCAGCAGTTACGGGCAGGGGGCTCTAAACGAGCAGTACTTC; cdr3_aa: CASSYGQGALNEQYF; v_call: TRBV6-2/TRBV6-3; clone_size: once; d_call: TRBD1; j_call: TRBJ2-7
cdr3_nt: TGTGCCAGCAGTCGACAGCCTTACTCCTACGAGCAGTACTTC; cdr3_aa: CASSRQPYSYEQYF; v_call: TRBV6-5; clone_size: .; d_call: .; j_call: TRBJ2-7
cdr3_nt: TGTGCCAGCAGCCAGGGTCTCGGGAGCGGATACGAGCAGTACTTC; cdr3_aa: CASSQGLGSGYEQYF; v_call: TRBV3-1/TRBV3-2; clone_size: few; d_call: .; j_call: TRBJ2-7
cdr3_nt: TGCGCCAGCAGTATAGATCTTCGGGTCTTC; cdr3_aa: CASSIDLRVF; v_call: TRBV10-2; clone_size: .; d_call: .; j_call: TRBJ1-2
cdr3_nt: TGTGCCAGCAGCTTGGAGGTGGGCAAGGAGCAGTACTTC; cdr3_aa: CASSLEVGKEQYF; v_call: TRBV5-6; clone_size: .; d_call: .; j_call: TRBJ2-7
cdr3_nt: TGTGCCAGCAGCCTACCGGACACCCTTGGAAACACCATATATTTT; cdr3_aa: CASSLPDTLGNTIYF; v_call: TRBV3-1/TRBV3-2; clone_size: .; d_call: .; j_call: TRBJ1-3
cdr3_nt: TGTGCCAGTAAAATGGCCTCCTCTGGGGCCAACGTCCTGACTTTC; cdr3_aa: CASKMASSGANVLTF; v_call: TRBV19; clone_size: once; d_call: .; j_call: TRBJ2-6
cdr3_nt: TGTGCCAGCAGCCGACCTACTATTAGCGGGACCTACGAGCAGTACTTC; cdr3_aa: CASSRPTISGTYEQYF; v_call: TRBV7-9; clone_size: .; d_call: TRBD2; j_call: TRBJ2-7
cdr3_nt: TGTGCCAGCAGCCCCGGGACAGCGACCTATGGCTACACCTTC; cdr3_aa: CASSPGTATYGYTF; v_call: TRBV5-6; clone_size: .; d_call: TRBD1; j_call: TRBJ1-2
cdr3_nt: TGTGCCACGGGGCAGGGATACACCGGGGAGCTGTTTTTT; cdr3_aa: CATGQGYTGELFF; v_call: TRBV24-1; clone_size: .; d_call: .; j_call: TRBJ2-2
cdr3_nt: TGTGCCAGCAGCCAAGTCGGAGGGACCGGGGAGCTGTTTTTT; cdr3_aa: CASSQVGGTGELFF; v_call: TRBV3-1/TRBV3-2; clone_size: .; d_call: .; j_call: TRBJ2-2
cdr3_nt: TGTGCCTGGAGTGTGGGGGGTTGGGCCGGGGAGCTGTTTTTT; cdr3_aa: CAWSVGGWAGELFF; v_call: TRBV30; clone_size: .; d_call: .; j_call: TRBJ2-2
cdr3_nt: TGTGCCAGCAGCCTGGATGGGACTAGCAGCGAGCAGTACTTC; cdr3_aa: CASSLDGTSSEQYF; v_call: TRBV6-5; clone_size: .; d_call: TRBD2; j_call: TRBJ2-7
cdr3_nt: TGTGCCAGTAGTGCCCGGACTAGCGGGGCTACCTACAATGAGCAGTTCTTC; cdr3_aa: CASSARTSGATYNEQFF; v_call: TRBV19; clone_size: .; d_call: TRBD2; j_call: TRBJ2-1
cdr3_nt: TGTGCCAGCTCACCACGGAGACAGGGGACGGGGGGCAATGAGCAGTTCTTC; cdr3_aa: CASSPRRQGTGGNEQFF; v_call: TRBV18; clone_size: .; d_call: .; j_call: TRBJ2-1
cdr3_nt: TGTGCCAGCAGTTGGACAGATAGCAATCAGCCCCAGCATTTT; cdr3_aa: CASSWTDSNQPQHF; v_call: TRBV2; clone_size: .; d_call: .; j_call: TRBJ1-5
cdr3_nt: TGTGCCAGCTCCCCGCCATTACTAGCGGGAGGGATTAATGAGCAGTTCTTC; cdr3_aa: CASSPPLLAGGINEQFF; v_call: TRBV18; clone_size: .; d_call: TRBD2; j_call: TRBJ2-1
cdr3_nt: TGTGCCAGCAGCTTAGGCGGGACAGGGGTTCAGCCCCAGCATTTT; cdr3_aa: CASSLGGTGVQPQHF; v_call: TRBV7-9; clone_size: .; d_call: TRBD1; j_call: TRBJ1-5
cdr3_nt: TGTGCCAGCCTACTTGGGGCTTATGGCTACACCTTC; cdr3_aa: CASLLGAYGYTF; v_call: TRBV5-6; clone_size: .; d_call: .; j_call: TRBJ1-2
cdr3_nt: TGTGCCAGCAGCTCGCAGGGAGGCGAGACCCAGTACTTC; cdr3_aa: CASSSQGGETQYF; v_call: TRBV11-3; clone_size: .; d_call: .; j_call: TRBJ2-5
cdr3_nt: TGTGCCAGCAGTTCCGGACTAGTTTACGAGCAGTACTTC; cdr3_aa: CASSSGLVYEQYF; v_call: TRBV28; clone_size: .; d_call: TRBD2; j_call: TRBJ2-7
cdr3_nt: TGCGCCAGCAGGGGACTAGCGGGGACCTACGAGCAGTACTTC; cdr3_aa: CASRGLAGTYEQYF; v_call: TRBV5-1; clone_size: .; d_call: TRBD2; j_call: TRBJ2-7
cdr3_nt: TGTGCCAGCAGTTTAGGGGGTATGAACACTGAAGCTTTCTTT; cdr3_aa: CASSLGGMNTEAFF; v_call: TRBV6-5; clone_size: once; d_call: .; j_call: TRBJ1-1